These T cell receptor beta chains were read from a single sample in a study of shared clonotypes between healthy human individuals. This table comes from immunoSEQ multiplex PCR, and its TCRdb copy is limited to in-frame clones, with some not included. This table has 110,000 or so clones, over 65% appearing once. The sequenced material came from memory CD8+ T cells sorted from blood. Every receptor here comes from a young woman in good health. CDR3s include the opening cysteine and the closing phenylalanine or tryptophan. A D gene is named only where the DNA matches it firmly. Clone size, where shown, is once, few, many, or a class for clones that have expanded.

V gene	J gene	clone size	D gene	CDR3 DNA	CDR3 protein
TRBV19	TRBJ2-1	-	TRBD2	TGTGCCAGTAACCCTAGCGGGTATGCCTACAATGAGCAGTTCTTC	CASNPSGYAYNEQFF
TRBV28	TRBJ2-7	-	TRBD2	TGTGCCAGCAGTTTCCCGACGCCGGGACTAGCGGACTACGAGCAGTACTTC	CASSFPTPGLADYEQYF
TRBV7-8	TRBJ2-1	-	-	TGTGCCAGCAGCTTAGATGGCAATGAGCAGTTCTTC	CASSLDGNEQFF
TRBV5-1	TRBJ2-3	-	TRBD2	TGCGCCAGCAGCTTGGCCGTTACTAGCGGGAGGGGGACAGATACGCAGTATTTT	CASSLAVTSGRGTDTQYF
TRBV25-1	TRBJ2-2	-	-	TGTGCCAGCAGTGATGGCAGAGACAACACCGGGGAGCTGTTTTTT	CASSDGRDNTGELFF
TRBV10-3	TRBJ2-7	once	-	TGTGCCATCAGTGATAGGACAGCCATGACCTACGAGCAGTACTTC	CAISDRTAMTYEQYF
TRBV11-2	TRBJ2-7	many	-	TGTGCCAGCAGCGACCCGAGAGGGTACGGTTACGAGCAGTACTTC	CASSDPRGYGYEQYF
TRBV6-1	TRBJ2-2	-	-	TGTGCCAGCCTCCCCTCCCGGGTCGGGGAGCTGTTTTTT	CASLPSRVGELFF
TRBV19	TRBJ2-7	once	-	TGTGCCAGTAGTATCCCTGGGTACGAGCAGTACTTC	CASSIPGYEQYF
TRBV7-9	TRBJ2-7	-	-	TGTGCCAGCAGTTCCTGGGGGGGCCGGGCCTACGAGCAGTACTTC	CASSSWGGRAYEQYF
TRBV28	TRBJ1-2	-	-	TGTGCCAGCAGTCCTTGGGGGCTCGGGGGGAACTATGGCTACACCTTC	CASSPWGLGGNYGYTF
TRBV7-2	TRBJ1-5	-	TRBD1	TGTGCCAGCAGCTTAACCGGGACAGGGGGACGGCAGCCCCAGCATTTT	CASSLTGTGGRQPQHF
TRBV5-5	TRBJ1-5	-	TRBD1	TGTGCCAGCAGTCAGCCGGGACAGGGGGCGAGGTCACGGCCCCAGCATTTT	CASSQPGQGARSRPQHF
TRBV4-1	TRBJ1-5	-	-	TGCGCCAGCAGCCAAACTCCCGTTCAGGGCGCGGGACAGCCCCAGCATTTT	CASSQTPVQGAGQPQHF